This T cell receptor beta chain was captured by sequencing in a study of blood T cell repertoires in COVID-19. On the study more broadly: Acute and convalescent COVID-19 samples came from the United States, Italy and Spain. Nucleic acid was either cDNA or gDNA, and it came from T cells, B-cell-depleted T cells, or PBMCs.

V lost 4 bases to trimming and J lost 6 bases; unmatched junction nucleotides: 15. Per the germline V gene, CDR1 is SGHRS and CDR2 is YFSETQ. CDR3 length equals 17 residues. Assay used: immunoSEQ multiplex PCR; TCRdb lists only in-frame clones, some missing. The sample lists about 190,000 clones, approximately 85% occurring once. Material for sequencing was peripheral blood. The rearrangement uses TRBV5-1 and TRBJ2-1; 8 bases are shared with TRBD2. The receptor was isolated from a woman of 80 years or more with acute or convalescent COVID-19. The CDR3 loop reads CASSPQRGPGLVNEQFF. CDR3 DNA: TGCGCCAGCAGCCCTCAACGGGGGCCGGGACTAGTCAATGAGCAGTTCTTC.